Below, 13 T cell receptor beta chains from the same sample are listed, as sequenced in a study of CD8+ T cells in alopecia areata. The treatment: oral pan-JAK inhibitor, 5-10 mg twice daily. Sequencing relied on a cDNA template that was reverse transcribed from extracted RNA. Clones were read by immunoSEQ multiplex PCR, and TCRdb kept only the in-frame ones, dropping some. Among approximately 200,000 clones, 45% to 75% were seen once, and the ten largest hold roughly 0.67%. This specimen was CD4+ T cells sorted from blood, taken at week 4, from a patient treated with tofacitinib. The receptor source for this set is a human donor with alopecia areata.

This clone has a single count. The CDR3, as DNA: TGCAGCGTTGTCGGGCTAGCGGGACTCTCGACTGGCAATGAGCAGTTCTTC. This gives the protein CSVVGLAGLSTGNEQFF. The chain links TRBV29-1 to TRBJ2-1; TRBD2 matches 9 bases. Trimming at V came to 4 bases and at J to 6 bases, leaving 16 bases not matched to a gene. CDR1 SQVTM and CDR2 ANQGSEA come from the germline V gene. The CDR3 length is 17 residues.

CDR3 protein: CATRRGPDTQYF. CDR3 nucleotide sequence: TGTGCCACCAGGAGGGGGCCAGATACGCAGTATTTT. The chain combines TRBV7-2 with TRBJ2-3, with D possibly being TRBD1 (7 bases). The CDR3 consists of 12 residues. V dropped 10 bases and J dropped 4 bases, with 12 bases sitting between them. In germline, CDR1 is SGHTA, CDR2 FQGNSA.

A few counts support this clone. J is TRBJ2-1 and V is TRBV2; D unresolved. The CDR3 totals 16 residues. The germline CDR1 and CDR2 sequences are SNHLY and FYNNEI. Trimming pared 7 bases from V and 0 bases from J, leaving 16 bases between. For the CDR3, the DNA is TGTGCCAGCATACCCCAACTCCTGAGCTCCTACAATGAGCAGTTCTTC. This sequence encodes CASIPQLLSSYNEQFF. The complete variable domain, with remaining parts taken from reference TRBV2 and TRBJ2-1, reads EPEVTQTPSHQVTQMGQEVILRCVPISNHLYFYWYRQILGQKVEFLVSFYNNEISEKSEIFDDQFSVERPDGSNFTLKIRSTKLEDSAMYFCASIPQLLSSYNEQFFGPGTRLTVL.

The chain couples TRBV7-2 to TRBJ2-3, with D possibly TRBD1 on 6 matching bases. Germline V CDR1 and CDR2: SGHTA, FQGNSA. V lost 5 bases and J lost 10, with 13 bases in between. The CDR3 consists of 12 residues. The CDR3 here is CASSPAGQSQYF. DNA of the CDR3: TGTGCCAGCAGCCCTGCCGGACAGTCGCAGTATTTT.

The chain has TRBV11-1 and TRBJ2-7; D might be TRBD2 (6 bases). Germline CDR1 reads SGHAT; CDR2 reads FQDESV (reference sequence). The germline V and J ends were trimmed by 2 bases and 5 bases, with 19 bases remaining between them. CDR3 size: 16 residues. The CDR3 DNA sequence: TGTGCCAGCAGCTTACGGGTCGGATCCGGGAGCGACGAGCAGTACTTC. It encodes CASSLRVGSGSDEQYF.

This clone showed up just once. The chain employs TRBV30 and TRBJ2-3; TRBD2 agrees at 8 bases. J lost 0 bases, V lost 3 bases, and 5 bases had no gene match. In germline, CDR1 is GTSNPN, CDR2 SVGIG (reference sequence). The CDR3 is 15 residues long. This CDR3 reads CAWSSSGVSTDTQYF. The CDR3 bases are TGTGCCTGGAGCAGTAGCGGGGTTAGCACAGATACGCAGTATTTT.

This chain uses TRBV18 with TRBJ1-2, with a tentative D call TRBD1 (6 bases). The length of the CDR3 is 14 residues. Germline V gene sequence: CDR1 KGHSH, CDR2 LQKENI. Deletions cut 3 bases from V and 0 bases from J, with 8 bases between. The CDR3 DNA follows: TGTGCCAGCTCACCGGACAGAGCTAACTATGGCTACACCTTC. Residues: CASSPDRANYGYTF.

This rearrangement joins TRBV27 to TRBJ1-1; D gene ambiguous. The V and J ends lost 6 bases and 4 bases respectively, with 15 bases between them. Germline loops: CDR1 MNHEY, CDR2 SMNVEV (reference sequence). This CDR3 has 14 amino acids. This chain's CDR3 is CASRASQLVTEAFF. The CDR3 coding sequence is TGTGCCAGCAGAGCCTCCCAGCTGGTCACTGAAGCTTTCTTT.

This chain links TRBV29-1 with TRBJ2-3; D unresolved. Germline assignment: CDR1 SQVTM and CDR2 ANQGSEA. The V end lost 8 bases, the J end lost 6 bases, and 15 bases lay between the germline ends. The CDR3 is 12 residues long. The CDR3 spells CSLRDGVDTQYF. The CDR3 DNA reads TGCAGCCTTAGGGATGGTGTGGATACGCAGTATTTT.

This clone was observed a few times. The genes are TRBV29-1 and TRBJ2-1; the D call may be TRBD1 or TRBD2 (5 bases each). The CDR3 spans 13 residues. V was clipped by 6 bases and J by 8 bases, with 17 bases between them. Per germline, CDR1 SQVTM and CDR2 ANQGSEA. The CDR3 DNA reads TGCAGCGTGGGACCACGCCGAGGCGATGAGCAGTTCTTC. It yields the protein CSVGPRRGDEQFF.

This clone has a handful of counts. The chain is built from TRBV18 and TRBJ2-3, with a tentative D call TRBD2 (5 bases). The CDR3 is 13 amino acids. In germline, CDR1 is KGHSH, CDR2 LQKENI. V dropped 8 bases and J dropped 10 bases, with 19 bases sitting between them. CDR3 residues: CASATEAQLPQYF. CDR3 sequence (DNA): TGTGCCAGCGCGACGGAGGCCCAGCTGCCGCAGTATTTT.

This clone has more than one count but fewer than ten. The rearrangement joins TRBV6-5 to TRBJ2-2, with a possible D match to TRBD1 (6 bases). V was cut by 8 bases and J by 6 bases, with 16 bases left in between. The CDR3 contains 14 residues. The V gene's germline CDR1 is MNHEY and CDR2 SVGAGI. The CDR3 protein is CASLTTGAPGELFF. The DNA of the CDR3 is TGTGCCAGCCTTACGACAGGTGCACCCGGGGAGCTGTTTTTT.

The chain joins TRBV11-2 to TRBJ2-3; 7 nucleotides align to TRBD1. V dropped 4 bases and J dropped 4; count of bases not matched to a gene: 8. Looked up from germline, CDR1 is SGHAT and CDR2 is FQNNGV. This CDR3 is built from 15 residues. The CDR3 reads CASSSAKGGADTQYF. The CDR3 DNA follows: TGTGCCAGCAGCTCCGCGAAAGGGGGCGCAGATACGCAGTATTTT. Together with reference TRBV11-2 and TRBJ2-3, the CDR3 gives the full variable domain: EAGVAQSPRYKIIEKRQSVAFWCNPISGHATLYWYQQILGQGPKLLIQFQNNGVVDDSQLPKDRFSAERLKGVDSTLKIQPAKLEDSAVYLCASSSAKGGADTQYFGPGTRLTVL.